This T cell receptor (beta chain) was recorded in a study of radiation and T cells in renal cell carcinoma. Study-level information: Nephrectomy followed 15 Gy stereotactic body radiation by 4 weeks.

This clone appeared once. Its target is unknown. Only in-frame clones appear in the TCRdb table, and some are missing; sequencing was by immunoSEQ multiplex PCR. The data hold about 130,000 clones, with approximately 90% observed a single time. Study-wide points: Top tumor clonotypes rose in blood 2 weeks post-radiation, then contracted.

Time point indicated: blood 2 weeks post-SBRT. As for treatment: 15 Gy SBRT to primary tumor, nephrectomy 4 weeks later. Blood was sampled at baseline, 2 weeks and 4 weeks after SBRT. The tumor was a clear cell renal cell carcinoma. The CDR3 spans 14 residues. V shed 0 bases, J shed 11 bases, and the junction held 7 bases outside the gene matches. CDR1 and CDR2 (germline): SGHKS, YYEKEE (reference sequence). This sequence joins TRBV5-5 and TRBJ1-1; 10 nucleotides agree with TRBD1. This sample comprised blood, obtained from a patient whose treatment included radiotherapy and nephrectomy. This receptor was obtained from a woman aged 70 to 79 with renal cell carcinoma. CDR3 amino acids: CASSLGQGARNAFF. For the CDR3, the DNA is TGTGCCAGCAGCTTGGGACAGGGGGCGCGTAATGCTTTCTTT.